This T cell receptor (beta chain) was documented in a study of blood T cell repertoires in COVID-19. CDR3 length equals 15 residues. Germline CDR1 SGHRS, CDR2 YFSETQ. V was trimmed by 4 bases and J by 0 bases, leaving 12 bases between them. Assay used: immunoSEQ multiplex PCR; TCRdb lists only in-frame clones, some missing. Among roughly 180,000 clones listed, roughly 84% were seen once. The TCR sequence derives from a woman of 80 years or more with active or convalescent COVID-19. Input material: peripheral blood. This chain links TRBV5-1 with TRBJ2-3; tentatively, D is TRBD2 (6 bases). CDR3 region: CASSRDSLSTDTQYF. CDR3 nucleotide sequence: TGCGCCAGCAGCCGGGACTCGCTTAGCACAGATACGCAGTATTTT.